These T cell receptor beta chains were read from a single sample in a study of blood T cells in healthy people across ages. TCRdb re-called the 5' RACE reads with MiXCR, one entry per CDR3 protein. The table records some 880,000 distinct CDR3 sequences, roughly 40% of them present only once. The sequencing input was blood. Receptor source: a man between 18 and 29 years old in good health. Each CDR3 is given with its conserved first and last residue. The D gene is left open where the match is weak. Expanded clones are given a class, and other clones once, few, many or no size at all.

>-|TRBJ1-4|-|TRBV4-2
CASSQAAQIGELFF
TGTGCCAGCAGCCAAGCGGCTCAGATTGGGGAACTGTTTTTT
>-|TRBJ2-1|-|TRBV4-1
CASSQAGGEQFF
TGCGCCAGCAGCCAAGCCGGGGGTGAGCAGTTCTTC
>many|TRBJ2-5|TRBD2|TRBV24-1
CATSLAGSDNEQYF
TGTGCCACCAGTCTAGCGGGGTCCGACAATGAGCAGTACTTC
>-|TRBJ1-2|-|TRBV7-2
CASSCLQAALGGYTF
TGTGCCAGCAGCTGTTTACAGGCGGCTTTGGGGGGCTACACCTTC
>-|TRBJ1-6|-|TRBV28
CASSLSDLPLHF
TGTGCCAGCAGTTTATCGGACCTCCCCCTCCACTTT
>few|TRBJ2-3|TRBD2|TRBV4-3
CASSQDPSGGSTDTQYF
TGCGCCAGCAGCCAAGATCCGAGCGGGGGAAGCACAGATACGCAGTATTTT
>few|TRBJ2-7|-|TRBV9
CASSVEAAPSYNEQYF
TGTGCCAGCAGCGTGGAGGCCGCACCTTCCTACAATGAGCAGTACTTC
>-|TRBJ2-5|-|TRBV6-6
CASKSIGGLSETQYF
TGTGCCAGCAAATCGATAGGGGGGCTAAGTGAGACCCAGTACTTC
>-|TRBJ2-3|-|TRBV4-3
CASSQDPGGSTDTRYF
TGCGCCAGCAGCCAAGATCCTGGGGGGAGCACAGATACGCGGTATTTT
>-|TRBJ2-7|TRBD2|TRBV4-1
CASSTRLAGEEYAYNEQYF
TGCGCCAGCAGCACCCGACTAGCGGGGGAGGAATATGCCTACAATGAGCAGTACTTC
>few|TRBJ2-4|TRBD1|TRBV19
CASSAYSRGSTKNIQYF
TGTGCCAGTAGTGCCTACTCCAGGGGGTCAACCAAAAACATTCAGTACTTC
>-|TRBJ1-1|-|TRBV20-1
CSARDRGLPNTEAFF
TGCAGTGCTAGAGATCGGGGCCTGCCCAACACTGAAGCTTTCTTT
>-|TRBJ2-3|TRBD1|TRBV4-2
CASSQAGTGAGDTQYF
TGTGCCAGCAGCCAAGCGGGGACAGGGGCAGGAGATACGCAGTATTTT